These T cell receptor beta chains were read from a single sample in a study of T-cell memory formation after mild COVID-19. TCRdb analysed the 5' RACE reads with MiXCR anew, one entry per CDR3 protein. The sample lists 50,000 or so distinct CDR3 sequences, 10% to 15% occurring once. Sequencing was carried out using PBMCs or a T cell subset sorted from them (not recorded which). The receptor set was obtained from a man aged 18 to 35 who had mild COVID-19 (a few samples of this study predate the infection). Cell type and time point are not known. Each CDR3 is given with its conserved first and last residue. Each record gives: D gene, clone size, V gene, J gene, CDR3 DNA, CDR3 protein. The D gene is left open where the match is weak. Size is omitted from some rows. Given values are once, few, many or a class for expanded clones.

D gene: NA; clone size: NA; V gene: TRBV7-2; J gene: TRBJ2-5; CDR3 DNA: TGTGCCAGCAGCTTCGGAGGGGGGACCCAGTACTTC; CDR3 protein: CASSFGGGTQYF
D gene: NA; clone size: few; V gene: TRBV7-9; J gene: TRBJ2-2; CDR3 DNA: TGTGCCAGCAGCCGCCCCGTGACAATAAGCCTCGGCGGGGAGCTGTTTTTT; CDR3 protein: CASSRPVTISLGGELFF
D gene: TRBD1; clone size: many; V gene: TRBV6-6; J gene: TRBJ2-7; CDR3 DNA: TGTGCCAGCAGGCAGACAGGGGGCGACGAGCAGTACTTC; CDR3 protein: CASRQTGGDEQYF
D gene: NA; clone size: few; V gene: TRBV27; J gene: TRBJ2-6; CDR3 DNA: TGTGCCAGCAGTTTAAGGTTTTCTGGGGCCAACGTCCTGACTTTC; CDR3 protein: CASSLRFSGANVLTF
D gene: TRBD1; clone size: NA; V gene: TRBV6-5; J gene: TRBJ2-2; CDR3 DNA: TGTGCCAGCAGTTCGACAGGGCCCGGGGAGCTGTTTTTT; CDR3 protein: CASSSTGPGELFF
D gene: NA; clone size: few; V gene: TRBV15; J gene: TRBJ1-2; CDR3 DNA: TGTGCCACCAGCAGAGAAGAATATGGCTACACCTTC; CDR3 protein: CATSREEYGYTF
D gene: TRBD2; clone size: few; V gene: TRBV6-2/TRBV6-3; J gene: TRBJ2-1; CDR3 DNA: TGTGCCAGCAGTTACGCTAGCGGGGCCTACAATGAGCAGTTCTTC; CDR3 protein: CASSYASGAYNEQFF
D gene: TRBD1; clone size: many; V gene: TRBV24-1; J gene: TRBJ2-2; CDR3 DNA: TGTGCCACCGGGACAGGGGACACCGGGGAGCTGTTTTTT; CDR3 protein: CATGTGDTGELFF
D gene: NA; clone size: few; V gene: TRBV7-9; J gene: TRBJ2-5; CDR3 DNA: TGTGCCAGCAGCTCGTACTCGGGCGAGACCCAGTACTTC; CDR3 protein: CASSSYSGETQYF
D gene: TRBD1; clone size: few; V gene: TRBV4-3; J gene: TRBJ1-1; CDR3 DNA: TGCGCCAGCAGCCAAGAATTACGTGACAGGGCAGCTTTCTTT; CDR3 protein: CASSQELRDRAAFF
D gene: NA; clone size: many; V gene: TRBV5-1; J gene: TRBJ2-1; CDR3 DNA: TGCGCCAGCAGCTTGGATCCTAGCTCCTACAATGAGCAGTTCTTC; CDR3 protein: CASSLDPSSYNEQFF
D gene: NA; clone size: medium-sized; V gene: TRBV20-1; J gene: TRBJ1-5; CDR3 DNA: TGCAGTGCTAGAGATTTGCCGGGTAATCAGCCCCAGCATTTT; CDR3 protein: CSARDLPGNQPQHF
D gene: NA; clone size: NA; V gene: TRBV14; J gene: TRBJ2-2; CDR3 DNA: TGTGCCAGCAGCCAATACGGCCTCAGAGCACCGACCGGGGAGCTGTTTTTT; CDR3 protein: CASSQYGLRAPTGELFF
D gene: NA; clone size: few; V gene: TRBV20-1; J gene: TRBJ1-2; CDR3 DNA: TGCAGTGCTAGATCCCACCTCGGGGGGAGGGATGGCTACACCTTC; CDR3 protein: CSARSHLGGRDGYTF
D gene: NA; clone size: few; V gene: TRBV6-5; J gene: TRBJ2-7; CDR3 DNA: TGTGCCAGCAGCCGCCAGGGGGGGGATTACGAGCAGTACTTC; CDR3 protein: CASSRQGGDYEQYF
D gene: TRBD1; clone size: NA; V gene: TRBV9; J gene: TRBJ2-1; CDR3 DNA: TGTGCCAGCAGCGTAGTGGACAGGGCAGGCAATGAGCAGTTCTTC; CDR3 protein: CASSVVDRAGNEQFF
D gene: TRBD2; clone size: many; V gene: TRBV6-1; J gene: TRBJ2-3; CDR3 DNA: TGTGCCAGCAGTGAACTAGCGGGGGGGCCAGATACGCAGTATTTT; CDR3 protein: CASSELAGGPDTQYF
D gene: NA; clone size: few; V gene: TRBV5-1; J gene: TRBJ1-4; CDR3 DNA: TGCGCCAGCAGCCGTACTGGTCCCGGCGAAGGTGAAAAACTGTTTTTT; CDR3 protein: CASSRTGPGEGEKLFF
D gene: NA; clone size: NA; V gene: TRBV28; J gene: TRBJ2-3; CDR3 DNA: TGTGCCGGTTCCTCGGGGTGGCGGGCAGATACGCAGTATTTT; CDR3 protein: CAGSSGWRADTQYF
D gene: TRBD2; clone size: NA; V gene: TRBV5-6; J gene: TRBJ2-5; CDR3 DNA: TGTGCCAGCAGCACCCAACTAGCGGGGGTGCAAGGCCAAGAGACCCAGTACTTC; CDR3 protein: CASSTQLAGVQGQETQYF
D gene: NA; clone size: few; V gene: TRBV6-5; J gene: TRBJ1-1; CDR3 DNA: TGTGCCAGCAGCCGCCGGGTGAACACTGAAGCTTTCTTT; CDR3 protein: CASSRRVNTEAFF
D gene: NA; clone size: few; V gene: TRBV7-9; J gene: TRBJ1-2; CDR3 DNA: TGTGCCAGCAGCTTAACGGAGCTCTATGGCTACACCTTC; CDR3 protein: CASSLTELYGYTF
D gene: NA; clone size: few; V gene: TRBV28; J gene: TRBJ1-1; CDR3 DNA: TGTGCCAGCAAGGTAGTCGGATTGGGCACTGAAGCTTTCTTT; CDR3 protein: CASKVVGLGTEAFF
D gene: TRBD1; clone size: NA; V gene: TRBV4-3; J gene: TRBJ1-5; CDR3 DNA: TGCGCCAGCAGCCCGACAGGGATTCAGCCCCAGCATTTT; CDR3 protein: CASSPTGIQPQHF
D gene: TRBD1; clone size: few; V gene: TRBV11-2; J gene: TRBJ1-5; CDR3 DNA: TGTGCCAGCAGCTTAGGACAGGGGGGTTGGCCCCAGCATTTT; CDR3 protein: CASSLGQGGWPQHF
D gene: TRBD1; clone size: few; V gene: TRBV10-3; J gene: TRBJ1-1; CDR3 DNA: TGTGCCATCAGGGAAGACAGGGGATGGACTGAAGCTTTCTTT; CDR3 protein: CAIREDRGWTEAFF
D gene: TRBD1; clone size: few; V gene: TRBV4-2; J gene: TRBJ2-5; CDR3 DNA: TGTGCCAGCAGCCACGGGGCCCAGGGGGCCTGGGAGACCCAGTACTTC; CDR3 protein: CASSHGAQGAWETQYF
D gene: NA; clone size: many; V gene: TRBV6-5; J gene: TRBJ2-3; CDR3 DNA: TGTGCCAGCAGCTCCCCCGCGGGTAGTCCAGATACGCAGTATTTT; CDR3 protein: CASSSPAGSPDTQYF
D gene: NA; clone size: few; V gene: TRBV12-3/TRBV12-4; J gene: TRBJ2-1; CDR3 DNA: TGTGCCAGCAGTTTAGAAGCGGCTGAGCAGTTCTTC; CDR3 protein: CASSLEAAEQFF
D gene: NA; clone size: many; V gene: TRBV5-1; J gene: TRBJ2-5; CDR3 DNA: TGCGCCAGCAAGGAGATGGGGGCAGTGGAGACCCAGTACTTC; CDR3 protein: CASKEMGAVETQYF
D gene: NA; clone size: NA; V gene: TRBV7-9; J gene: TRBJ1-4; CDR3 DNA: TGTGCCAGCAGTCTCCGGAGGGAAGATGAAAAACTGTTTTTT; CDR3 protein: CASSLRREDEKLFF
D gene: TRBD2; clone size: NA; V gene: TRBV20-1; J gene: TRBJ2-1; CDR3 DNA: TGCAGTGCTAGCCCCATTAGCGGGGGGGCCTACAATGAGCAGTTCTTC; CDR3 protein: CSASPISGGAYNEQFF
D gene: TRBD1; clone size: NA; V gene: TRBV7-9; J gene: TRBJ1-1; CDR3 DNA: TGTGCCAGCAGCTCAGGGGGGACTGAAGCTTTCTTT; CDR3 protein: CASSSGGTEAFF
D gene: TRBD1; clone size: few; V gene: TRBV6-5; J gene: TRBJ2-3; CDR3 DNA: TGTGCCAGCAAGACAGGGAGCACAGATACGCAGTATTTT; CDR3 protein: CASKTGSTDTQYF
D gene: NA; clone size: few; V gene: TRBV11-2; J gene: TRBJ2-1; CDR3 DNA: TGTGCCAGCAGCTTATTAGCGAGGGGCTTTTACAATGAGCAGTTCTTC; CDR3 protein: CASSLLARGFYNEQFF
D gene: TRBD2; clone size: NA; V gene: TRBV20-1; J gene: TRBJ2-5; CDR3 DNA: TGCAGTGCTGATGGGACTAGCGGGGGCCAAGAGACCCAGTACTTC; CDR3 protein: CSADGTSGGQETQYF
D gene: NA; clone size: few; V gene: TRBV9; J gene: TRBJ1-5; CDR3 DNA: TGTGCCAGCAGCGTATCGGGCAGGAGCGATCAGCCCCAGCATTTT; CDR3 protein: CASSVSGRSDQPQHF
D gene: NA; clone size: many; V gene: TRBV7-2; J gene: TRBJ2-3; CDR3 DNA: TGTGCCAGCACCCTCACAGGGTTGCGGTCCCTTAGCACAGATACGCAGTATTTT; CDR3 protein: CASTLTGLRSLSTDTQYF
D gene: TRBD1; clone size: NA; V gene: TRBV6-5; J gene: TRBJ1-6; CDR3 DNA: TGTGCCAGCAGTTACTCCAGGCAGGGGGCGCGTTCACCCCTCCACTTT; CDR3 protein: CASSYSRQGARSPLHF
D gene: NA; clone size: many; V gene: TRBV4-1; J gene: TRBJ2-7; CDR3 DNA: TGCGCCAGCAGCCAAGAGCCCTACGGACAGGAGCAGTACTTC; CDR3 protein: CASSQEPYGQEQYF
D gene: NA; clone size: NA; V gene: TRBV28; J gene: TRBJ2-6; CDR3 DNA: TGTGCCAGCAGTTTACTAACAAGGGCCAACGTCCTGACTTTC; CDR3 protein: CASSLLTRANVLTF
D gene: TRBD1; clone size: NA; V gene: TRBV9; J gene: TRBJ1-6; CDR3 DNA: TGTGCCAGCGGAAAAGGGGGCAGTAATTCACCCCTCCACTTT; CDR3 protein: CASGKGGSNSPLHF
D gene: NA; clone size: few; V gene: TRBV6-2/TRBV6-3; J gene: TRBJ2-7; CDR3 DNA: TGTGCCAGCAGTCCTCAGGAGACCTACGAGCAGTACTTC; CDR3 protein: CASSPQETYEQYF
D gene: NA; clone size: few; V gene: TRBV25-1; J gene: TRBJ1-3; CDR3 DNA: TGTGCCAGCAGTGAAAGTCGACGCAGCTCTGGAAACACCATATATTTT; CDR3 protein: CASSESRRSSGNTIYF
D gene: NA; clone size: many; V gene: TRBV4-3; J gene: TRBJ1-6; CDR3 DNA: TGCGCCAGCAGCCGGACTTTTCAGGGTTCAGCTTCACCCCTCCACTTT; CDR3 protein: CASSRTFQGSASPLHF
D gene: NA; clone size: many; V gene: TRBV7-2; J gene: TRBJ2-3; CDR3 DNA: TGTGCCAGCAGCTTAGGGCCGGGGGCAGATACGCAGTATTTT; CDR3 protein: CASSLGPGADTQYF
D gene: TRBD1; clone size: few; V gene: TRBV28; J gene: TRBJ2-1; CDR3 DNA: TGTGCCAGCAGTCCTACCCCCACAGGGGGTTACAATGAGCAGTTCTTC; CDR3 protein: CASSPTPTGGYNEQFF
D gene: NA; clone size: NA; V gene: TRBV12-2; J gene: TRBJ1-4; CDR3 DNA: TGTGCAAGTCGCTTAGGCCCTCAAGCAACTAATGAAAAACTGTTTTTT; CDR3 protein: CASRLGPQATNEKLFF
D gene: NA; clone size: once; V gene: TRBV12-3/TRBV12-4; J gene: TRBJ2-1; CDR3 DNA: TGTGCCAGCACTGAGGGGGGGAATGAGCAGTTCTTC; CDR3 protein: CASTEGGNEQFF
D gene: NA; clone size: NA; V gene: TRBV11-2; J gene: TRBJ1-1; CDR3 DNA: TGTGCCAGCAGCCCCTACGGGGAGGCTGAAGCTTTCTTT; CDR3 protein: CASSPYGEAEAFF
D gene: TRBD2; clone size: many; V gene: TRBV20-1; J gene: TRBJ2-3; CDR3 DNA: TGCAGTGCTCCACGCCTTACTAGCGGGGGACTGTTAGGCACAGATACGCAGTATTTT; CDR3 protein: CSAPRLTSGGLLGTDTQYF